The sequence of this T cell receptor (beta chain) was determined in a study of response to subunit inactivated influenza vaccine. This clonotype was seen more than once but under ten times. The antigen remains unidentified. TCRdb re-called the RT-PCR reads through MiXCR, storing one row per CDR3 protein. Among over 800,000 distinct CDR3 sequences listed, around 21% were seen once. Overall study findings and caveats: Authors suggested each seasonal flu vaccination may recruit only limited numbers of new T cells.

The CDR3 has 15 amino acids. The germline V and J ends were trimmed by 3 bases and 9 bases, with 15 bases remaining between them. Germline-derived CDR1 and CDR2 are SEHNR and FQNEAQ (reference sequence). The chain employs TRBV7-9 and TRBJ1-6; possibly TRBD1 for D (5 bases). This material consisted of PBMCs from blood, taken less than 6 days after vaccination. This clonotype was obtained from a man in his fifties who received an inactivated influenza vaccine. CDR3 sequence: CASSLRGIRGSPLHF. CDR3 nucleotide sequence: TGTGCCAGCAGCTTGAGGGGTATTCGTGGTTCACCCCTCCACTTT. The entire variable domain, with the rest obtained from reference TRBV7-9 and TRBJ1-6, is as follows: DTGVSQNPRHKITKRGQNVTFRCDPISEHNRLYWYRQTLGQGPEFLTYFQNEAQLEKSRLLSDRFSAERPKGSFSTLEIQRTEQGDSAMYLCASSLRGIRGSPLHFGNGTRLTVT.